These 8 T cell receptor beta chains originate from one sample sequenced in a study of T-cell memory formation after mild COVID-19. TCRdb recomputed calls from the 5' RACE reads with MiXCR, one row per CDR3 protein. The table has roughly 340,000 distinct CDR3 sequences, 20% seen once. Material for sequencing was PBMCs or a T cell subset sorted from them (not recorded which). The source of these receptors is a man aged 18 to 30 who had mild COVID-19 (a few samples of this study predate the infection). Cell type and time point are not known.

This clonotype was counted only a few times. The chain carries TRBV12-3 or TRBV12-4 and TRBJ2-1; D is ambiguous. This CDR3 region has 13 residues. The V end lost 5 bases, the J end lost 8 bases, and 13 bases lay between the germline ends. CDR3 in amino acids: CASSRTSVYEQFF. DNA for the CDR3: TGTGCCAGCAGTAGAACGTCGGTCTATGAGCAGTTCTTC.

This clonotype was detected only a few times. The J gene is TRBJ2-3, the V gene TRBV29-1; D not certain. Trimming left V 5 bases short and J 6 bases short, with 9 bases between. This CDR3 comprises 11 residues. CDR1 SQVTM and CDR2 ANQGSEA come from the germline V gene. CDR3 DNA: TGCAGCGTTCAAGTATCCGATACGCAGTATTTT. It specifies CSVQVSDTQYF.

V usage is TRBV18 and J usage is TRBJ2-3; perhaps TRBD1 as D (6 bases). The CDR3 contains 16 residues. The V gene lost 3 bases and the J gene lost 4 bases, with 17 bases spanning the gap. Germline-derived CDR1 and CDR2 are KGHSH and LQKENI. Here the CDR3 reads CASSPQQGDVADTQYF. DNA for the CDR3: TGTGCCAGCTCACCCCAACAGGGAGATGTGGCAGATACGCAGTATTTT.

This clonotype was counted a few times. This chain joins TRBV29-1 and TRBJ1-1; D possibly corresponds to TRBD1 (5 bases). Trimming stripped 2 bases from V and 6 bases from J, with 13 bases between. The CDR3 consists of 13 residues. In germline, CDR1 is SQVTM, CDR2 ANQGSEA. CDR3 region: CSVENQGSPEAFF. CDR3 DNA sequence: TGCAGCGTTGAAAATCAGGGAAGCCCTGAAGCTTTCTTT.

This clonotype came up a few times. The CDR3 protein is CASSQESGGRIGGYTF. The DNA of the CDR3 is TGTGCCAGCAGCCAAGAGAGCGGGGGGCGGATCGGTGGCTACACCTTC. The V call is TRBV4-2, the J call TRBJ1-2; weak D call: TRBD1 (6 bases). V was clipped by 0 bases and J by 7 bases, with 18 bases between them. CDR1 LGHNA and CDR2 YNFKEQ come from the germline V gene. This CDR3 contains 16 residues.

This clonotype was picked up many times. This chain uses TRBV5-5 with TRBJ1-1; the D gene is possibly TRBD1 (5 bases). The V end lost 4 bases, the J end lost 5 bases, and 12 bases lay between the germline ends. The CDR3 covers 13 residues. Germline-derived CDR1 and CDR2 are SGHKS and YYEKEE (reference sequence). The chain's CDR3 is CASSMLGRTEAFF. The CDR3, as DNA: TGTGCCAGCAGCATGCTGGGGCGGACTGAAGCTTTCTTT.

This clonotype was observed a handful of times. J is TRBJ1-2 and V is TRBV20-1, with D possibly matching TRBD1 (6 bases). Trimming stripped 5 bases from V and 4 bases from J, with 17 bases between. Germline-derived CDR1 and CDR2 are DFQATT and SNEGSKA (reference sequence). The CDR3 runs to 14 residues. CDR3 DNA: TGCAGTGCTCCCCGGCAGGGGAGTCCCTATGGCTACACCTTC. Translation: CSAPRQGSPYGYTF.

This clonotype was observed a handful of times. The CDR3 protein is CASSLVAGTHYGYTF. As DNA, the CDR3 is TGTGCCAGCAGCTTAGTGGCAGGGACCCACTATGGCTACACCTTC. The J gene is TRBJ1-2, the V gene TRBV7-2; perhaps TRBD1 as D (5 bases). Germline values: CDR1 SGHTA, CDR2 FQGNSA. The CDR3 sequence is 15 residues long. The V and J ends lost 1 base and 3 bases respectively, with 12 bases between them.